These T cell receptor beta chains were read from a single sample in a study of blood T cells in healthy people across ages. In TCRdb, the 5' RACE reads were re-called with MiXCR into one record per CDR3 protein. The data contain 1.5 million to 2 million distinct CDR3 sequences, 30% to 35% of them singletons. Sequencing was performed on blood. These receptors came from a woman between 25 and 40 years old in good health. Both conserved end residues are part of each CDR3. The order of the fields is V gene, D gene, clone size, J gene, CDR3 DNA, CDR3 protein. The D gene is left open where the match is weak. The size of a clone is reported for some rows only, either as once, few or many, or as a class for expanded clones.

v_call: TRBV2; d_call: .; clone_size: .; j_call: TRBJ2-5; cdr3_nt: TGTGCCAGCGCTGGAGCCCCAACGGCTAGCAGACACAATGAGCAGTACTTC; cdr3_aa: CASAGAPTASRHNEQYF
v_call: TRBV20-1; d_call: TRBD1; clone_size: .; j_call: TRBJ2-1; cdr3_nt: TGCAGTGCTAGAGATGGGGAGACAGGGGGGAATGAGCAGTTCTTC; cdr3_aa: CSARDGETGGNEQFF
v_call: TRBV6-1; d_call: .; clone_size: .; j_call: TRBJ1-1; cdr3_nt: TGTGCCAGCAGTGAGATTAACTCCATGAACACTGAAGCTTTCTTT; cdr3_aa: CASSEINSMNTEAFF
v_call: TRBV27; d_call: TRBD2; clone_size: many; j_call: TRBJ2-7; cdr3_nt: TGTGCCAGCAGTATGGGACTAGTGGGCGAGCAGTACTTC; cdr3_aa: CASSMGLVGEQYF
v_call: TRBV6-1; d_call: TRBD2; clone_size: .; j_call: TRBJ2-7; cdr3_nt: TGTGCCAGCAGGGAAGCCGGGACTAGCGTCTACGAGCAGTACTTC; cdr3_aa: CASREAGTSVYEQYF
v_call: TRBV20-1; d_call: .; clone_size: few; j_call: TRBJ1-2; cdr3_nt: TGCAGTGCTAGAGATCAACGGTTGGGGGTATATGGCTACACCTTC; cdr3_aa: CSARDQRLGVYGYTF
v_call: TRBV5-1; d_call: TRBD1; clone_size: .; j_call: TRBJ1-2; cdr3_nt: TGCGCCAGCAACTGGGACAGCCGGTACGATGGCTACACCTTC; cdr3_aa: CASNWDSRYDGYTF
v_call: TRBV6-2/TRBV6-3; d_call: .; clone_size: .; j_call: TRBJ2-1; cdr3_nt: TGTGCCAGCGGAAGACCCTCCCAGCATGAGCAGTTCTTC; cdr3_aa: CASGRPSQHEQFF
v_call: TRBV4-1; d_call: .; clone_size: .; j_call: TRBJ2-3; cdr3_nt: TGCGCCAGCAGCCCGCGAGGGGGGTTGGGCAGCACAGATACGCAGTATTTT; cdr3_aa: CASSPRGGLGSTDTQYF
v_call: TRBV20-1; d_call: .; clone_size: few; j_call: TRBJ2-7; cdr3_nt: TGCAGTGCTAGAGATGGGGAGAAGCGCTACGAGCAGTACTTC; cdr3_aa: CSARDGEKRYEQYF
v_call: TRBV3-1; d_call: TRBD1; clone_size: .; j_call: TRBJ2-5; cdr3_nt: TGTGCCAGCAGGTTAACCTTCGGGACAGCCGGATTGAAAGAGACCCAGTACTTC; cdr3_aa: CASRLTFGTAGLKETQYF
v_call: TRBV20-1; d_call: .; clone_size: .; j_call: TRBJ1-6; cdr3_nt: TGCAGTGCTAGACCTAGGACACCTAATTCACCCCTCCACTTT; cdr3_aa: CSARPRTPNSPLHF
v_call: TRBV5-1; d_call: TRBD1; clone_size: .; j_call: TRBJ2-7; cdr3_nt: TGCGCCAGCAGCTACCTCGGGACAGGGGGAAACGAGCAGTACTTC; cdr3_aa: CASSYLGTGGNEQYF
v_call: TRBV10-3; d_call: TRBD1; clone_size: .; j_call: TRBJ2-3; cdr3_nt: TGTGCCATCAGACCAGGGGGTGATGAGCAGTATTTT; cdr3_aa: CAIRPGGDEQYF
v_call: TRBV27; d_call: TRBD1; clone_size: .; j_call: TRBJ1-5; cdr3_nt: TGTGCCAGCAGTTTAAAAGGGGGCTATAGCAATCAGCCCCAGCATTTT; cdr3_aa: CASSLKGGYSNQPQHF
v_call: TRBV6-5; d_call: .; clone_size: .; j_call: TRBJ1-6; cdr3_nt: TGTGCCAGCAGGCGAGAAGGGGGGAATTCACCCCTCCACTTT; cdr3_aa: CASRREGGNSPLHF
v_call: TRBV7-9; d_call: TRBD2; clone_size: many; j_call: TRBJ2-1; cdr3_nt: TGTGCCAGCAGCTTCGGACTAGGCAATGAGCAGTTCTTC; cdr3_aa: CASSFGLGNEQFF
v_call: TRBV27; d_call: TRBD2; clone_size: .; j_call: TRBJ2-7; cdr3_nt: TGTGCCAGCAGTTTCCTAGCGGGGGACTCGTTCTACGAGCAGTACTTC; cdr3_aa: CASSFLAGDSFYEQYF
v_call: TRBV20-1; d_call: .; clone_size: few; j_call: TRBJ1-5; cdr3_nt: TGCAGTGCTAAGAGGAGCAATCAGCCCCAGCATTTT; cdr3_aa: CSAKRSNQPQHF
v_call: TRBV27; d_call: TRBD1; clone_size: many; j_call: TRBJ2-7; cdr3_nt: TGTGCCAGCAGTTTGACAGGGATCTACGAGCAGTACTTC; cdr3_aa: CASSLTGIYEQYF
v_call: TRBV2; d_call: .; clone_size: few; j_call: TRBJ2-3; cdr3_nt: TGTGCCAGCAGAGCAGACAGATTGGTTTCAGATACGCAGTATTTT; cdr3_aa: CASRADRLVSDTQYF
v_call: TRBV20-1; d_call: .; clone_size: many; j_call: TRBJ2-3; cdr3_nt: TGCAGTGCACGGGACACGGGATTCACAGATACGCAGTATTTT; cdr3_aa: CSARDTGFTDTQYF
v_call: TRBV6-1; d_call: .; clone_size: .; j_call: TRBJ2-5; cdr3_nt: TGTGCCAGCAGTGAAGAAGTACGGGGGGCCCAAGAGACCCAGTACTTC; cdr3_aa: CASSEEVRGAQETQYF
v_call: TRBV7-6; d_call: .; clone_size: few; j_call: TRBJ2-5; cdr3_nt: TGTGCCAGCAGCCTCACGCCGACAGATCGGCAAGAGACCCAGTACTTC; cdr3_aa: CASSLTPTDRQETQYF
v_call: TRBV5-1; d_call: .; clone_size: few; j_call: TRBJ2-7; cdr3_nt: TGCGCCAGCAGCTTAACCATCTCGAACGAGCAGTACTTC; cdr3_aa: CASSLTISNEQYF
v_call: TRBV7-2; d_call: .; clone_size: few; j_call: TRBJ1-2; cdr3_nt: TGTGCCAGCAGCTTCTCGGGGTCCGTCTATGGCTACACCTTC; cdr3_aa: CASSFSGSVYGYTF
v_call: TRBV12-3/TRBV12-4; d_call: .; clone_size: .; j_call: TRBJ2-3; cdr3_nt: TGTGCCACCAGTCCCCTAGCGCGCCGCACAGATACGCAGTATTTT; cdr3_aa: CATSPLARRTDTQYF
v_call: TRBV20-1; d_call: .; clone_size: .; j_call: TRBJ2-1; cdr3_nt: TGCAGTGCTAGAGAACCGCGGGGAGCAGGTCCCTCGCAGTTCTTC; cdr3_aa: CSAREPRGAGPSQFF
v_call: TRBV20-1; d_call: TRBD2; clone_size: .; j_call: TRBJ2-1; cdr3_nt: TGCAGTGCTAGCGGGACTAGCGGGGGGTACTCCTACAATGAGCAGTTCTTC; cdr3_aa: CSASGTSGGYSYNEQFF
v_call: TRBV9; d_call: .; clone_size: .; j_call: TRBJ2-1; cdr3_nt: TGTGCCAGCAGCGTAGAGGGGAATGAGCAGTTCTTC; cdr3_aa: CASSVEGNEQFF
v_call: TRBV28; d_call: .; clone_size: .; j_call: TRBJ1-1; cdr3_nt: TGTGCCAGCAAAGGGGGGGGGATTTGGAACACTGAAGCTTTCTTT; cdr3_aa: CASKGGGIWNTEAFF
v_call: TRBV5-1; d_call: .; clone_size: .; j_call: TRBJ2-7; cdr3_nt: TGCGCCAGCAGCTCCCAGGACCTAAGCGGAGGGGAGCAGTACTTC; cdr3_aa: CASSSQDLSGGEQYF
v_call: TRBV20-1; d_call: .; clone_size: few; j_call: TRBJ1-2; cdr3_nt: TGCAGTGCTAGCGGTCGAGACAGGCCCTATGGCTACACCTTC; cdr3_aa: CSASGRDRPYGYTF
v_call: TRBV4-1; d_call: .; clone_size: many; j_call: TRBJ2-6; cdr3_nt: TGCGCCAGCAGCCAAGAGCCCTGGGGCTCTGGGGCCAACGTCCTGACTTTC; cdr3_aa: CASSQEPWGSGANVLTF
v_call: TRBV28; d_call: .; clone_size: .; j_call: TRBJ1-2; cdr3_nt: TGTGCCAGCAGCCCTATTGGAGGGGGGACTGCCTCCTATGGCTACACCTTC; cdr3_aa: CASSPIGGGTASYGYTF